This TCR beta chain was documented in a study of blood T cell repertoires in COVID-19. Study context: From T cells, B-cell-depleted T cells, or PBMCs came the material, which was cDNA or gDNA.

Methods used by the authors: The authors estimated nucleated cell counts from reference gene primer amplification. Generated by immunoSEQ multiplex PCR, the TCRdb table keeps only in-frame clones and is missing some. The DNA was the basis for D and trimming; V, J and clone size are from that table. The sample contains approximately 150,000 clones, around 80% of which appear only once. The trim removed 4 bases at V and 10 bases at J, leaving 10 bases unmatched. The CDR3 consists of 14 residues. In germline, CDR1 is MGHDK, CDR2 SYGVNS. The sequence came from a man in his fifties who had recovered from COVID-19. V and J are TRBV25-1 and TRBJ1-5; 7 nucleotides align to TRBD1. The sample was PBMCs or T cells enriched from blood (not recorded which). CDR3 residues: CASSARAGGSPQHF. CDR3 nucleotide sequence: TGTGCCAGCAGTGCCCGGGCAGGGGGATCACCCCAGCATTTT.